A selection of T cell receptor beta chains follows, all from one sample in a study of cytomegalovirus exposure and HLA in healthy donors. Only in-frame clones appear in the TCRdb table, and some are missing; sequencing was by immunoSEQ multiplex PCR. The table lists under 200,000 clones, about 80% of them singletons. The sample comprised PBMCs. The origin of the receptors is a man aged 30-40 years in good health and CMV-seronegative. Each CDR3 is given with its conserved first and last residue. Each record gives: D gene, J gene, CDR3 length, clone size, V gene, CDR3 DNA, CDR3 protein. The D gene is left open where the match is weak. A row's size may be missing; if present it is once, few, many or a size class.

-,TRBJ1-3,14,-,TRBV5-4,TGTGCCAGCAGCTTGGCCGGGGTTGGAAACACCATATATTTT,CASSLAGVGNTIYF
TRBD1,TRBJ1-1,16,few,TRBV7-2,TGTGCCAGCAGCTCATCAGGGGGGTTCAAGGCGAGTGAAGCTTTCTTT,CASSSSGGFKASEAFF
-,TRBJ1-5,16,-,TRBV6-1,TGTGCCAGCAGTGACGCGGGGGGCGTAAAAGTGCAGCCCCAGCATTTT,CASSDAGGVKVQPQHF
TRBD1,TRBJ1-1,16,few,TRBV6-5,TGTGCCAGCAGTTCCTTACGAAACAGGGGCCAGGCTGAAGCTTTCTTT,CASSSLRNRGQAEAFF
-,TRBJ2-1,15,once,TRBV5-6,TGTGCCAGCAGCTTCTACCGGACTGGAGACAATGAGCAGTTCTTC,CASSFYRTGDNEQFF
-,TRBJ2-7,16,-,TRBV11-2,TGTGCCAGCAGCCCCCTAGGGGGGGCGAACTCCTACGAGCAGTACTTC,CASSPLGGANSYEQYF
TRBD1,TRBJ2-1,16,once,TRBV5-1,TGCGCCAGCAGCCCCGGGACAGGGGGGTCCTACAATGAGCAGTTCTTC,CASSPGTGGSYNEQFF
-,TRBJ1-1,12,-,TRBV5-1,TGCGCCAGCAGCTCGGACACTCAAGAAGCTTTCTTT,CASSSDTQEAFF
TRBD1,TRBJ2-7,14,-,TRBV28,TGTGCCAGCAGTGGGACAGGGTTTATGTACGAGCAGTACTTC,CASSGTGFMYEQYF
-,TRBJ1-1,14,few,TRBV6-5,TGTGCCAGCAGAAACGGACAGAAGAACACTGAAGCTTTCTTT,CASRNGQKNTEAFF
TRBD2,TRBJ2-7,17,few,TRBV5-4,TGTGCCAGCAGCGTAGGGGGGAGAGCGGGGGGATTCTACGAGCAGTACTTC,CASSVGGRAGGFYEQYF
TRBD1,TRBJ2-7,16,-,TRBV6-5,TGTGCCAGCAGTTCACACGGGACAGGGGGGACCTACGAGCAGTACTTC,CASSSHGTGGTYEQYF
-,TRBJ2-1,12,-,TRBV30,TGTGCCTGGAGTGCCCGGGGGAATGAGCAGTTCTTC,CAWSARGNEQFF